The 5 T cell receptor beta chains in this list originate from one sample, sequenced in a study of shared clonotypes between healthy human individuals. Naive-designated CD8 cells lacked CD45RO, were positively enriched for CCR7, and omitted terminally differentiated effector memory CD45RA+ cells. Data came from immunoSEQ multiplex PCR; TCRdb stores just in-frame clones and leaves some out. The data contain some 2.1 million clones, just over 90% of them seen just once; the ten biggest clones take up about 1.7%. Material for sequencing was naive CD8+ T cells from PBMCs. These receptor sequences come from a young man in good health. Some clones in this sample may be carry-over from other donors' samples.

This clone was counted a single time. The genes are TRBV7-9 and TRBJ2-1; D gene ambiguous. Trimming cost V 5 bases and J 13 bases, with 6 bases left between them. The germline gives CDR1 SEHNR, CDR2 FQNEAQ (reference sequence). CDR3 size: 9 residues. This CDR3 reads CASSRPQFF. The CDR3 coding sequence is TGTGCCAGCAGCAGGCCCCAGTTCTTC.

This clone was found once. The genes are TRBV5-5 and TRBJ2-5; 8 nucleotides align to TRBD2. The germline gives CDR1 SGHKS, CDR2 YYEKEE (reference sequence). This CDR3 region has 14 residues. The ends lost 0 bases at V and 5 bases at J; junction bases unmatched: 3. CDR3 DNA sequence: TGTGCCAGCAGCTTGGGTCGCGGGAGGGAGACCCAGTACTTC. Its translation is CASSLGRGRETQYF.

This chain uses TRBV7-9 with TRBJ2-2; D unclear. The CDR3 has 13 amino acids. V lost 7 bases to trimming and J lost 6 bases, with 12 bases between them. Germline assignment: CDR1 SEHNR and CDR2 FQNEAQ (reference sequence). The CDR3 bases are TGTGCCAGCAACATCCTCGGGTCCGGGGAGCTGTTTTTT. Residues: CASNILGSGELFF.

This chain connects TRBV13 to TRBJ1-2; 7 bases fit TRBD1. The CDR3 runs to 15 residues. Germline V gene lookup returns CDR1 PRHDT and CDR2 FYEKMQ (reference sequence). V shed 3 bases, J shed 3 bases, and the junction held 7 bases outside the gene matches. Here the CDR3 DNA reads TGTGCCAGCAGCTTGCGGACAGGCGACTACTATGGCTACACCTTC. It encodes CASSLRTGDYYGYTF.

This chain connects TRBV27 to TRBJ1-2; 10 bases agree with TRBD1. The length of the CDR3 is 18 residues. J was trimmed by 1 base and V by 6 bases; bases with no gene match: 14. The germline V gene has CDR1 MNHEY and CDR2 SMNVEV (reference sequence). The CDR3: CASRELPTGGMYNYGYTF. For the CDR3, the DNA is TGTGCCAGCAGAGAGCTCCCGACAGGGGGCATGTATAACTATGGCTACACCTTC.